Below, 2 T cell receptor beta chains from the same sample are listed, as sequenced in a study of shared clonotypes between healthy human individuals. TCRdb's table, derived via immunoSEQ multiplex PCR, lists solely in-frame clones and lacks some. This table holds some 2,000,000 clones, around 95% found once. Material: naive CD4+ T cells sorted from blood. The subset here: CD45RA+ positively selected. All receptors derive from a young man in good health.

The chain combines TRBV5-1 with TRBJ2-7; 8 nucleotides match TRBD1. The CDR3 is 17 amino acids. Trimming took 1 base from V and 1 from J; bases not matched to a gene: 10. Germline CDR1 and CDR2: SGHRS and YFSETQ. DNA of the CDR3: TGCGCCAGCAGCTTGCTGACAGGGGAAGATGGGTCCTACGAGCAGTACTTC. It translates to CASSLLTGEDGSYEQYF. Supplemented by reference TRBV5-1 and TRBJ2-7, the full variable domain reads KAGVTQTPRYLIKTRGQQVTLSCSPISGHRSVSWYQQTPGQGLQFLFEYFSETQRNKGNFPGRFSGRQFSNSRSEMNVSTLELGDSALYLCASSLLTGEDGSYEQYFGPGTRLTVT.

The chain joins TRBV6-6 to TRBJ1-4, with D hard to call. CDR1 and CDR2 from the germline V gene are MNHNY and SVGAGI (reference sequence). Between the trimmed V and J ends, which lost 10 bases and 4 bases, there was a span of 16 bases. CDR3 size: 14 residues. CDR3 DNA: TGTGCCACCGAAGACTTCTCCCTTAATGAAAAACTGTTTTTT. Its protein is CATEDFSLNEKLFF.